This T cell receptor (beta chain) appears in the sequencing data of a study of response to subunit inactivated influenza vaccine. Overall study findings and caveats: That few new T cells are recruited by each seasonal influenza vaccination was the authors' suggestion.

The germline V gene has CDR1 SGHAT and CDR2 FQNNGV. The germline V and J ends were trimmed by 2 bases and 3 bases, with 22 bases remaining between them. CDR3 length: 19 residues. As regards this clonotype: Its antigen is not known.

TCRdb passed the RT-PCR reads through MiXCR, listing each CDR3 protein once. The data contain 200,000 to 300,000 distinct CDR3 sequences, more than 9% of them singletons. The rearrangement uses TRBV11-2 and TRBJ2-2; TRBD2 is a possible D gene (6 bases). Sample: non-naive T cells sorted from PBMCs, taken 14 days before vaccination. This receptor was identified in a man aged 50 to 60 who received an inactivated influenza vaccine. The CDR3 spells CASSLLPGLRTGHTGELFF. CDR3 bases: TGTGCCAGCAGCTTATTACCGGGACTCAGAACGGGTCACACCGGGGAGCTGTTTTTT.